This T cell receptor beta chain was obtained from a study of regulatory T cells in long-lasting Graves disease. HTBI primers from iRepertoire and Arm-PCR of CDR3 regions yielded the TCR beta libraries. TCRdb re-called the multiplex PCR reads through MiXCR, storing one row per CDR3 protein. The table shows some 560,000 distinct CDR3 sequences, with approximately 16% occurring only once. Note on this clonotype: No DNA is shown, since the ends of the CDR3 on it are uncertain; the CDR3 is the one TCRdb lists.

The CDR3 is 14 residues long, counting both termini. CDR1 and CDR2 from the germline V gene are SGDLS and YYNGEE. Time point defined: newly diagnosed GD, antithyroid drugs for less than 3 months. Making the TCR library involved RNA that had been extracted from PBMCs. Patients hailed from an endocrinology department in Xi'an, China. Separately, the same data were catalogued under a study of T cells in Graves' hyperthyroidism and ophthalmopathy.

The clonotype originates from a woman aged 40-60 years with Graves disease. The genes are TRBV9 and TRBJ1-1. The material sequenced was peripheral blood mononuclear cells (PBMCs), taken at new diagnosis, from a patient treated with antithyroid drugs. This CDR3 is CASSVGEGASPSFF.